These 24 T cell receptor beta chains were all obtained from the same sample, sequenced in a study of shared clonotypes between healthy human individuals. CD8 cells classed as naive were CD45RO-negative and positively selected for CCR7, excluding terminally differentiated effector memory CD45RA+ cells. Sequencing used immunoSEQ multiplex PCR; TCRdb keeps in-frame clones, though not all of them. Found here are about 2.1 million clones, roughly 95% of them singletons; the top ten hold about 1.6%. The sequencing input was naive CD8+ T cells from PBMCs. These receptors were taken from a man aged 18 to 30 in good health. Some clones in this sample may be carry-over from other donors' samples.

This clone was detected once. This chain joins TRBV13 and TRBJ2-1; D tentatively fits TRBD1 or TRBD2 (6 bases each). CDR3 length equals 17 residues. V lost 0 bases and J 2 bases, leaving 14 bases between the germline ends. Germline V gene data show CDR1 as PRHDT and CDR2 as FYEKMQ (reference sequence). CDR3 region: CASSLGNQGRPYNEQFF. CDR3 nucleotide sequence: TGTGCCAGCAGCTTAGGGAATCAGGGGAGGCCCTACAATGAGCAGTTCTTC. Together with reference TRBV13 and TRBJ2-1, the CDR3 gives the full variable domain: AAGVIQSPRHLIKEKRETATLKCYPIPRHDTVYWYQQGPGQDPQFLISFYEKMQSDKGSIPDRFSAQQFSDYHSELNMSSLELGDSALYFCASSLGNQGRPYNEQFFGPGTRLTVL.

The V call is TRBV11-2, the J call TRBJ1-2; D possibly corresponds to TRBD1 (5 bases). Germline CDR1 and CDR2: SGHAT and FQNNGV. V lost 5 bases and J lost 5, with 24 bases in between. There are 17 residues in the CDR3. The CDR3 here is CASSPIVPPTDPYGYTF. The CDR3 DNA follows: TGTGCCAGCAGCCCTATAGTACCGCCGACAGACCCATATGGCTACACCTTC.

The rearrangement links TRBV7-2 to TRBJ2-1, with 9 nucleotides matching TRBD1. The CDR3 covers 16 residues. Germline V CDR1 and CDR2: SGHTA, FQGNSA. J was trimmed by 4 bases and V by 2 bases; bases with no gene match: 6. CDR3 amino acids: CASSLLGTGRYNEQFF. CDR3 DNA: TGTGCCAGCAGCTTATTAGGGACAGGGAGATACAATGAGCAGTTCTTC.

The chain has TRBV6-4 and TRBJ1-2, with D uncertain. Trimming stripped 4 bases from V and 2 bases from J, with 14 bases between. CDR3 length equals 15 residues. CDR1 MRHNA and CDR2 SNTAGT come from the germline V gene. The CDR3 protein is CASSVMKGSNYGYTF. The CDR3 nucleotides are TGTGCCAGCAGTGTTATGAAGGGATCCAACTATGGCTACACCTTC.

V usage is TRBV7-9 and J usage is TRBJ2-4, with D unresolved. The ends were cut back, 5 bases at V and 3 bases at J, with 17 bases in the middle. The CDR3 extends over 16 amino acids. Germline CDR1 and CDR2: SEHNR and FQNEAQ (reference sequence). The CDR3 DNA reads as TGTGCCAGCAGCCCCTTGGCCGGGTGGGTCAAAAACATTCAGTACTTC. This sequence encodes CASSPLAGWVKNIQYF.

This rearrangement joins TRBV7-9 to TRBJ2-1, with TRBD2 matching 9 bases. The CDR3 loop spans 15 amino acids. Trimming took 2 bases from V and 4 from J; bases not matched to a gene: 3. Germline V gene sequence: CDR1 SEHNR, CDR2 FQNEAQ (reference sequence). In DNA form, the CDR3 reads TGTGCCAGCAGCTTACCGGGACTAGCATACAATGAGCAGTTCTTC. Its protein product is CASSLPGLAYNEQFF.

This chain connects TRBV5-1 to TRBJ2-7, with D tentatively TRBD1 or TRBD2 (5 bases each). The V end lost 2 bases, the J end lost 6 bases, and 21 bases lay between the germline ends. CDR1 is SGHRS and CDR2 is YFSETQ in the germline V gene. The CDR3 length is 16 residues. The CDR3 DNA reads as TGCGCCAGCAGCTTAGGTCCAGGGTCGGGAATCTCCGAGCAGTACTTC. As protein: CASSLGPGSGISEQYF.

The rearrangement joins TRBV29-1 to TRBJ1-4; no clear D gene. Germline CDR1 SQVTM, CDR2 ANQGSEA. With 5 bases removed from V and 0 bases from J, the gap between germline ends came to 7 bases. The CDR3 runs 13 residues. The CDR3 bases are TGCAGCGTTAGGGCGGCAACTAATGAAAAACTGTTTTTT. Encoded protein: CSVRAATNEKLFF.

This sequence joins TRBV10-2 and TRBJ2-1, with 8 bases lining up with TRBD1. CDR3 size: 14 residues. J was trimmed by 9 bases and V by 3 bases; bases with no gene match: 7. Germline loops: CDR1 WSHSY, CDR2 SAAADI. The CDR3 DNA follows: TGCGCCAGCAGTGAAAGGACAGGGTTGGGTGAGCAGTTCTTC. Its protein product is CASSERTGLGEQFF.

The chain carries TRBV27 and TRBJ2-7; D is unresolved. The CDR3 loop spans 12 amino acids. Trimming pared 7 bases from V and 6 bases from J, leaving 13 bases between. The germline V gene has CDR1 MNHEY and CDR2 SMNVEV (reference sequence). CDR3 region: CASMGLPGEQYF. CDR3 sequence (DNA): TGTGCCAGCATGGGCCTACCAGGCGAGCAGTACTTC.

In DNA form, the CDR3 reads TGCGCCAGCAGCTTGGAAGCGGGAGCGTTCTACGAGCAGTACTTC. This sequence encodes CASSLEAGAFYEQYF. The chain links TRBV5-1 to TRBJ2-7; 8 bases are a match to TRBD2. V was pared by 0 bases and J by 3 bases, with 5 bases of the junction left unmatched. CDR1 and CDR2 from the germline V gene are SGHRS and YFSETQ. The CDR3 covers 15 residues.

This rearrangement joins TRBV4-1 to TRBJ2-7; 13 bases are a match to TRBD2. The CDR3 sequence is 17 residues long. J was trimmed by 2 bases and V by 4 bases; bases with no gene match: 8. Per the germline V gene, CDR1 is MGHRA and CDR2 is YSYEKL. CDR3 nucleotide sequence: TGCGCCAGCAGCCCTCCCGGGACTAGCGGGGCCACCTACGAGCAGTACTTC. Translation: CASSPPGTSGATYEQYF.

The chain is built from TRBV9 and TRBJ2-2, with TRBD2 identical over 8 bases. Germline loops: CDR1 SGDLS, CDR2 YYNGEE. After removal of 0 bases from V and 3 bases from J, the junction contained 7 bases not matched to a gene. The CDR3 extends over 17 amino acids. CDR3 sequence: CASSVDAGGPYTGELFF. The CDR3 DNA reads TGTGCCAGCAGCGTAGATGCGGGAGGCCCATACACCGGGGAGCTGTTTTTT.

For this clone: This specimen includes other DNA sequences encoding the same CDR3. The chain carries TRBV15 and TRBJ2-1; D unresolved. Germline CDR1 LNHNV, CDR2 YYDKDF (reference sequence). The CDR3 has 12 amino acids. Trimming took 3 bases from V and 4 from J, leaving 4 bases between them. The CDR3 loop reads CATSSVYNEQFF. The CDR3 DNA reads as TGTGCCACCAGCAGCGTATACAATGAGCAGTTCTTC. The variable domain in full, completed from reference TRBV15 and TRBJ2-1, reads DAMVIQNPRYQVTQFGKPVTLSCSQTLNHNVMYWYQQKSSQAPKLLFHYYDKDFNNEADTPDNFQSRRPNTSFCFLDIRSPGLGDTAMYLCATSSVYNEQFFGPGTRLTVL.

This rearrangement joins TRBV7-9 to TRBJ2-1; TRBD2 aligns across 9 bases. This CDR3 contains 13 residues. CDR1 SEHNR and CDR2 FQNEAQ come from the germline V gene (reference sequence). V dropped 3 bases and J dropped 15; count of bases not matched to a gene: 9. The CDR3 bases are TGTGCCAGCAGCTTTGGACTAGCGCTTCCTCCGTTCTTC. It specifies CASSFGLALPPFF. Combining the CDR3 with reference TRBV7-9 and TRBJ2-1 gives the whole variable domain DTGVSQNPRHKITKRGQNVTFRCDPISEHNRLYWYRQTLGQGPEFLTYFQNEAQLEKSRLLSDRFSAERPKGSFSTLEIQRTEQGDSAMYLCASSFGLALPPFFGPGTRLTVL.

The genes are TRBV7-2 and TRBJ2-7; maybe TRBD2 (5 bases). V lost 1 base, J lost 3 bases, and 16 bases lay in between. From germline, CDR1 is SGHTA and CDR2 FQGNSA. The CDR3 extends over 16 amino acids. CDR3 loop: CASSLEVDRLNYEQYF. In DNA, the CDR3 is TGTGCCAGCAGCTTAGAAGTGGACCGACTAAACTACGAGCAGTACTTC.

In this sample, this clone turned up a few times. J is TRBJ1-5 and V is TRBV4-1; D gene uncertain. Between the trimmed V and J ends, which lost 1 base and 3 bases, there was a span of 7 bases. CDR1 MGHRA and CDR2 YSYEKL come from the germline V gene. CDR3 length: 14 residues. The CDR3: CASSQAYSNQPQHF. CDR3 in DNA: TGCGCCAGCAGCCAAGCCTATTCCAATCAGCCCCAGCATTTT.

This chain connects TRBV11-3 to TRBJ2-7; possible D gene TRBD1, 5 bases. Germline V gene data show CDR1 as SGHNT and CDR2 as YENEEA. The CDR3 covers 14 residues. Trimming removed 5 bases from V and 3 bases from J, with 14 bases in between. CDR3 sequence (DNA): TGTGCCAGCAGCCAGTTGATCAGGGACTACGAGCAGTACTTC. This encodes CASSQLIRDYEQYF.

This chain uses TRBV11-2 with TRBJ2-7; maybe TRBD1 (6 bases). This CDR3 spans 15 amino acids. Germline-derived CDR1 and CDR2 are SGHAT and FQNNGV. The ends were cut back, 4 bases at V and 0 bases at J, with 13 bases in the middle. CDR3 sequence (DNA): TGTGCCAGCAGCTCTCGGGACACCAACTCCTACGAGCAGTACTTC. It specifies CASSSRDTNSYEQYF.

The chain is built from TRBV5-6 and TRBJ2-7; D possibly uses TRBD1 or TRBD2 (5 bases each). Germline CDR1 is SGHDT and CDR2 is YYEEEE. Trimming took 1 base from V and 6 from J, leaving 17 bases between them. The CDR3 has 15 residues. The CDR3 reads CASSLYSGRVGEQYF. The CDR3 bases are TGTGCCAGCAGCTTGTACTCGGGACGAGTAGGCGAGCAGTACTTC.

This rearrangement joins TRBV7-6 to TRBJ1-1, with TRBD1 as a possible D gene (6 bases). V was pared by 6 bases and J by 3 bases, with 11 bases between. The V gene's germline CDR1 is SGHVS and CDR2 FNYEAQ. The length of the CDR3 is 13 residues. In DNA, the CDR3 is TGTGCCAGCAGGCAAAGGGGGGACACTGAAGCTTTCTTT. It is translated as CASRQRGDTEAFF.

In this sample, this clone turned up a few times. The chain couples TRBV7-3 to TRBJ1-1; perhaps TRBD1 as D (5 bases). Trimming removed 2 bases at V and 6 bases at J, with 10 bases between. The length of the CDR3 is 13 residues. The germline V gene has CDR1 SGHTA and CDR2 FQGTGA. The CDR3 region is CASSLVGVAEAFF. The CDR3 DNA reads TGTGCCAGCAGCTTAGTGGGGGTTGCTGAAGCTTTCTTT.

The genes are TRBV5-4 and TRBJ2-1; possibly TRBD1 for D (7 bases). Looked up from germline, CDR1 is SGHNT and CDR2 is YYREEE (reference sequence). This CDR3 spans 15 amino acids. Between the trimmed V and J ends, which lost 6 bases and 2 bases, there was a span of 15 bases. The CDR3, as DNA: TGTGCCAGCACCTTTCAGGGGGGCCCCTACAATGAGCAGTTCTTC. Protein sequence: CASTFQGGPYNEQFF.

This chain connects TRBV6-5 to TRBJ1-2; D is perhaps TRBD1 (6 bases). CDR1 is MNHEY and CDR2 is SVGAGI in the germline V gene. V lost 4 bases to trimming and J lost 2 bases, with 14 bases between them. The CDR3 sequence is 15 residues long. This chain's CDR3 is CASSSSTGKNYGYTF. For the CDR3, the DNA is TGTGCCAGCAGTTCCTCGACAGGAAAGAACTATGGCTACACCTTC.